The 28 T cell receptor beta chains below come from one sample, sequenced in a study of cytomegalovirus exposure and HLA in healthy donors. Method: immunoSEQ multiplex PCR; TCRdb's copy keeps in-frame clones and lacks some. Among 300,000 to 450,000 clones listed, 86% were seen once. The sequencing input was PBMCs. The receptors were gathered from a woman between 18 and 30 years old in good health and CMV-seronegative.

The J gene is TRBJ2-1, the V gene TRBV28, with D possibly being TRBD1 (6 bases). CDR3 size: 14 residues. Looked up from germline, CDR1 is MDHEN and CDR2 is SYDVKM. Trimming removed 10 bases from V and 4 bases from J, with 17 bases in between. CDR3 residues: CATHRDTNYNEQFF. CDR3 nucleotide sequence: TGTGCCACACACAGGGATACGAATTACAATGAGCAGTTCTTC.

CDR3 loop: CASSFVLRDRAHGYTF. CDR3 coding DNA: TGCGCCAGCAGCTTCGTGCTTCGGGACAGGGCACATGGCTACACCTTC. This rearrangement joins TRBV5-1 to TRBJ1-2, with TRBD1 matching over 9 bases. CDR3 length equals 16 residues. Looked up from germline, CDR1 is SGHRS and CDR2 is YFSETQ. After removal of 2 bases from V and 6 bases from J, the junction contained 11 bases not matched to a gene. Full variable domain (remainder filled in from reference TRBV5-1 and TRBJ1-2): KAGVTQTPRYLIKTRGQQVTLSCSPISGHRSVSWYQQTPGQGLQFLFEYFSETQRNKGNFPGRFSGRQFSNSRSEMNVSTLELGDSALYLCASSFVLRDRAHGYTFGSGTRLTVV.

The chain carries TRBV6-6 and TRBJ2-3, with D perhaps matching TRBD2 (5 bases). The V end lost 6 bases, the J end lost 4 bases, and 11 bases lay between the germline ends. CDR3 size: 13 residues. From germline, CDR1 is MNHNY and CDR2 SVGAGI (reference sequence). This chain's CDR3 is CASSPRAPDTQYF. CDR3 sequence (DNA): TGTGCCAGCAGCCCGAGGGCCCCAGATACGCAGTATTTT.

This rearrangement joins TRBV6-5 to TRBJ2-7; 7 bases line up with TRBD2. This CDR3 spans 15 amino acids. CDR1 MNHEY and CDR2 SVGAGI come from the germline V gene. Trimming cost V 5 bases and J 3 bases; bases outside gene matches: 10. Here the CDR3 reads CASSRQAGWDYEQYF. The CDR3 bases are TGTGCCAGCAGTCGCCAAGCGGGATGGGACTACGAGCAGTACTTC.

DNA of the CDR3: TGTGCCAGCAGTGCCGGACTAGCGAGAAATGAGCAGTTCTTC. Amino acid sequence: CASSAGLARNEQFF. This chain joins TRBV25-1 and TRBJ2-1, with TRBD2 matching 9 bases. Germline loops: CDR1 MGHDK, CDR2 SYGVNS. V was pared by 4 bases and J by 7 bases, with 5 bases of the junction left unmatched. This CDR3 has 14 amino acids. The variable domain in full, completed from reference TRBV25-1 and TRBJ2-1, reads EADIYQTPRYLVIGTGKKITLECSQTMGHDKMYWYQQDPGMELHLIHYSYGVNSTEKGDLSSESTVSRIRTEHFPLTLESARPSHTSQYLCASSAGLARNEQFFGPGTRLTVL.

The chain combines TRBV14 with TRBJ2-3, with 8 positions matching TRBD1. Unmatched junction bases numbered 1, after V lost 4 bases and J lost 4 bases. CDR1 and CDR2 (germline): SGHDN, FVKESK. The CDR3 totals 13 residues. The CDR3 DNA reads as TGTGCCAGCAGCCCGACAGGGGCAGATACGCAGTATTTT. The encoded protein is CASSPTGADTQYF.

V gene TRBV27 combines with J gene TRBJ1-4, with D maybe TRBD1 (6 bases). The CDR3 totals 17 residues. The germline V and J ends were trimmed by 6 bases and 8 bases, with 25 bases remaining between them. The germline CDR1 and CDR2 sequences are MNHEY and SMNVEV (reference sequence). As DNA, the CDR3 is TGTGCCAGCAGGGGTGGACAGTTTCCGGACATTCTCGAAAAACTGTTTTTT. Its protein is CASRGGQFPDILEKLFF.

Regarding this clone: The junction and the germline gene differ at one end; a read error may be behind it. The chain is built from TRBV6-5 and TRBJ2-2; D possibly corresponds to TRBD1 (6 bases). Germline V lookup: CDR1 MNHEY, CDR2 SVGAGI. The length of the CDR3 is 16 residues. CDR3 loop: CASSYSWTGTPGELFF. In nucleotides, the CDR3 is TGTGCCAGCAGTTACTCCTGGACCGGGACACCCGGAGAGCTGTTTTTT.

This chain joins TRBV10-3 and TRBJ2-3, with 7 nucleotides matching TRBD2. CDR3 length: 13 amino acids. Germline CDR1 ENHRY, CDR2 SYGVKD. J lost 2 bases, V lost 10 bases, and 6 bases had no gene match. The CDR3 bases are TGTGCCACCGGAGCGGGGCCCACAGATACGCAGTATTTT. Encoded protein: CATGAGPTDTQYF.

The chain combines TRBV15 with TRBJ1-4; possible D gene TRBD1, 5 bases. The CDR3 has 14 residues. Trimming pared 1 base from V and 10 bases from J, leaving 13 bases between. Germline V gene lookup returns CDR1 LNHNV and CDR2 YYDKDF (reference sequence). The CDR3, as DNA: TGTGCCACCAGCAGAGCCGGGGGATTGGGAAAACTGTTTTTT. Translating gives CATSRAGGLGKLFF. Drawing the rest from reference TRBV15 and TRBJ1-4, the complete variable domain is DAMVIQNPRYQVTQFGKPVTLSCSQTLNHNVMYWYQQKSSQAPKLLFHYYDKDFNNEADTPDNFQSRRPNTSFCFLDIRSPGLGDTAMYLCATSRAGGLGKLFFGSGTQLSVL.

This rearrangement joins TRBV28 to TRBJ1-2; tentative D call: TRBD1 (6 bases). CDR1 and CDR2 (germline): MDHEN, SYDVKM. There are 13 residues in the CDR3. Deletions cut 6 bases from V and 0 bases from J, with 8 bases between. DNA of the CDR3: TGTGCCAGCAGGGGGACATCTAACTATGGCTACACCTTC. Translating gives CASRGTSNYGYTF.

The CDR3 spells CASSSNRDRAFSYEQYF. In nucleotides, the CDR3 is TGCGCCAGCAGCTCCAATCGCGACAGGGCCTTCTCGTACGAGCAGTACTTC. This chain links TRBV5-1 with TRBJ2-7; 7 bases map to TRBD1. The V and J ends lost 3 bases and 4 bases, in that order; junction bases with no gene match: 16. The CDR3 spans 17 residues. The germline V gene has CDR1 SGHRS and CDR2 YFSETQ.

This clone turned up a few times. The genes are TRBV5-6 and TRBJ2-1; a possible D gene is TRBD2 (6 bases). Germline CDR1 and CDR2: SGHDT and YYEEEE. V was trimmed by 4 bases and J by 10 bases, leaving 15 bases between them. The CDR3 is 13 amino acids. CDR3 protein: CASSARAGGEQFF. The CDR3 DNA reads TGTGCCAGCAGCGCGCGGGCAGGAGGGGAGCAGTTCTTC.

This CDR3 reads CASSQDPGANYGYTF. The CDR3 DNA follows: TGTGCCAGCAGCCAAGATCCCGGAGCTAACTATGGCTACACCTTC. This chain joins TRBV4-2 and TRBJ1-2, with unresolved D. Per the germline V gene, CDR1 is LGHNA and CDR2 is YNFKEQ. V lost 0 bases, J lost 0 bases, and 8 bases lay in between. The CDR3 extends over 15 amino acids.

In this sample, this clone turned up once. V usage is TRBV5-1 and J usage is TRBJ2-1; TRBD2 aligns across 9 bases. Germline V lookup: CDR1 SGHRS, CDR2 YFSETQ. This CDR3 has 16 residues. Trimming removed 3 bases from V and 5 bases from J; junction bases left unmatched: 9. For the CDR3, the DNA is TGCGCCAGCAGCTACCCCTTCAGCGGGGGGAACAATGAGCAGTTCTTC. Its protein product is CASSYPFSGGNNEQFF.

The CDR3 here is CASSSGQGVYGYTF. In nucleotides, the CDR3 is TGCGCCAGCAGCTCGGGACAGGGTGTCTATGGCTACACCTTC. The chain links TRBV5-1 to TRBJ1-2, with 9 nucleotides matching TRBD1. The CDR3 has 14 amino acids. Unmatched junction bases numbered 4, after V lost 3 bases and J lost 4 bases. The germline V gene has CDR1 SGHRS and CDR2 YFSETQ.

The chain combines TRBV21-1 with TRBJ2-5; TRBD1, the table's D call, lacks a check against the DNA. TRBV21-1 is classified as a pseudogene. The CDR3 has 15 amino acids. The CDR3 region has the DNA TGTGCCAGCAGCAAAAGGGGGACAGGGTTAGAGACCCAGTACTTC. Protein: CASSKRGTGLETQYF.

This rearrangement joins TRBV27 to TRBJ2-7; 8 nucleotides line up with TRBD1. Looked up from germline, CDR1 is MNHEY and CDR2 is SMNVEV (reference sequence). The CDR3 is 15 residues long. V shed 5 bases and J 2 bases; nucleotides not matched to a gene: 8. The CDR3 spells CASSPRQGPAYEQYF. CDR3 coding DNA: TGTGCCAGCAGTCCGAGACAGGGGCCCGCCTACGAGCAGTACTTC.

This clone was counted a single time. The chain is built from TRBV18 and TRBJ2-1; 9 bases fit TRBD1. Germline CDR1 KGHSH, CDR2 LQKENI. The V segment lost 1 base and the J segment 6 bases; nucleotides outside the gene matches: 4. The CDR3 consists of 15 residues. Written as DNA, the CDR3 is TGTGCCAGCTCACCACTCGACAGGGGGGGCAATGAGCAGTTCTTC. It codes for CASSPLDRGGNEQFF.

The chain recombines TRBV27 with TRBJ2-6; TRBD1 is a possible D gene (6 bases). Trimming cost V 4 bases and J 2 bases, with 9 bases left between them. This CDR3 spans 15 amino acids. Germline values: CDR1 MNHEY, CDR2 SMNVEV (reference sequence). DNA of the CDR3: TGTGCCAGCAGTTCTGGACAGCCTGGGGCCAACGTCCTGACTTTC. It translates to CASSSGQPGANVLTF.

The chain couples TRBV7-2 to TRBJ1-1; TRBD1 is a possible D gene (5 bases). Germline CDR1 reads SGHTA; CDR2 reads FQGNSA. The CDR3 is 13 residues long. V dropped 5 bases and J dropped 5 bases, with 12 bases sitting between them. The CDR3, as DNA: TGTGCCAGCAGCCGAACCAGGGATACTGAAGCTTTCTTT. It is translated as CASSRTRDTEAFF.

V and J are TRBV18 and TRBJ1-4; D remains unclear. V lost 2 bases and J 0 bases, leaving 19 bases between the germline ends. This CDR3 is built from 19 residues. The germline V gene has CDR1 KGHSH and CDR2 LQKENI. The CDR3 region has the DNA TGTGCCAGCTCACCATTCCGGCGTCCCTCAGCGACAACTAATGAAAAACTGTTTTTT. Residues: CASSPFRRPSATTNEKLFF.

J is TRBJ1-6 and V is TRBV6-1, with D possibly TRBD1 on 6 matching bases. Germline values: CDR1 MNHNS, CDR2 SASEGT. CDR3 length equals 20 residues. Trimming shortened V by 2 bases and J by 1 base, and 21 bases separated the two germline ends. The CDR3 is CASSEKNAPATGSYNSPLHF. The CDR3 nucleotides read TGTGCCAGCAGTGAAAAAAACGCTCCGGCGACAGGATCCTATAATTCACCCCTCCACTTT.

The genes are TRBV19 and TRBJ2-7; TRBD2 agrees at 11 bases. The CDR3 is 17 amino acids. Germline assignment: CDR1 LNHDA and CDR2 SQIVND (reference sequence). Losses at the gene ends were 1 base for V and 0 bases for J; bases not matched to a gene: 5. As DNA, the CDR3 is TGTGCCAGTAGTATAGTGCCCCTAGCGGGGGGCTCCTACGAGCAGTACTTC. This codes for CASSIVPLAGGSYEQYF.

V is TRBV7-9 and J is TRBJ2-5, with 10 bases that match TRBD1. After removal of 5 bases from V and 2 bases from J, the junction contained 8 bases not matched to a gene. The CDR3 has 16 residues. CDR1 SEHNR and CDR2 FQNEAQ come from the germline V gene (reference sequence). Written as DNA, the CDR3 is TGTGCCAGCAGCAGCTACCGGGACAGGGGTCAAGAGACCCAGTACTTC. Its translation is CASSSYRDRGQETQYF.

The CDR3 is CASSLEDSVPDEQYF. CDR3 coding DNA: TGTGCCAGCAGCTTAGAGGACAGTGTACCCGACGAGCAGTACTTC. The chain links TRBV7-9 to TRBJ2-7, with D possibly matching TRBD1 (6 bases). The CDR3 runs 15 residues. V lost 1 base and J lost 5, with 15 bases in between. Per germline, CDR1 SEHNR and CDR2 FQNEAQ (reference sequence).

The V and J genes are TRBV7-9 and TRBJ2-5; TRBD2 might be the D (5 bases). CDR3 length: 14 amino acids. With 5 bases removed from V and 1 base from J, the gap between germline ends came to 11 bases. From germline, CDR1 is SEHNR and CDR2 FQNEAQ (reference sequence). The CDR3 DNA reads as TGTGCCAGCAGCAATTCGGACTCCCAAGAGACCCAGTACTTC. This sequence encodes CASSNSDSQETQYF.

Of note for this clone: The DNA is left out, because the CDR3 cannot be placed on it with certainty; the CDR3 is given as TCRdb lists it. The V call is TRBV10-1, the J call TRBJ2-1; the tabulated D call, TRBD2, remains unverified against the DNA. From germline, CDR1 is WNHNN and CDR2 SYGVQD (reference sequence). A total of 15 residues make up the CDR3, ends included. The CDR3 sequence: CASSSFSGGVFWQFF.